This passage covers 15 T cell receptor beta chains from one sample sequenced in a study of human T cells and chemical hapten exposure. Unfractionated whole blood was the source of the extracted total RNA. TCRdb fed the 5' RACE reads into MiXCR, producing one record per CDR3 protein. The sample records about 80,000 distinct CDR3 sequences, 7% to 8% being singletons. The receptors here all came from a male donor in good health.

This clonotype was found a few times. Here the CDR3 reads CSVLARTQETQYF. The CDR3 coding sequence is TGCAGCGTTCTCGCTAGGACCCAAGAGACCCAGTACTTC. The gene calls are TRBV29-1 and TRBJ2-5; the D is unclear. The V gene's germline CDR1 is SQVTM and CDR2 ANQGSEA. The V end was cut by 5 bases, the J end by 1 base, with 11 bases between. This CDR3 has 13 amino acids.

A few counts support this clonotype. The rearrangement links TRBV7-9 to TRBJ2-3, with 7 bases identical to TRBD2. Germline V gene lookup returns CDR1 SEHNR and CDR2 FQNEAQ (reference sequence). CDR3 length: 17 amino acids. V lost 6 bases, J lost 2 bases, and 14 bases stayed unmatched. The CDR3 DNA sequence: TGTGCCAGCAGGCTCGTGGGGGAGGGACTGTTCACAGATACGCAGTATTTT. It is translated as CASRLVGEGLFTDTQYF.

This clonotype was seen a handful of times. V usage is TRBV5-1 and J usage is TRBJ2-2; 12 bases align to TRBD1. CDR1 is SGHRS, CDR2 YFSETQ, per germline. V gave up 8 bases and J gave up 4 bases; unmatched junction bases: 27. The CDR3 has 22 residues. The CDR3 bases are TGCGCCAGTTCCGGGACAGGGGGCGTTGGGGGTCTTCGGCCTCCGAGCACCGGGGAGCTGTTTTTT. Its translation is CASSGTGGVGGLRPPSTGELFF.

This rearrangement joins TRBV10-3 to TRBJ2-3; no clear D gene. The germline V gene has CDR1 ENHRY and CDR2 SYGVKD. V shed 3 bases and J shed 0 bases, with 10 bases lying between them. This CDR3 has 15 amino acids. The CDR3 DNA is TGTGCCATCAGTGAAAGGCAGCCTAGCACAGATACGCAGTATTTT. It is translated as CAISERQPSTDTQYF.

This clonotype was counted only a few times. A single base separates this from a much larger clone, so it may be a read error. This chain connects TRBV6-6 to TRBJ1-2; 7 nucleotides match TRBD1. There are 12 residues in the CDR3. Germline V lookup: CDR1 MNHNY, CDR2 SVGAGI (reference sequence). CDR3 in amino acids: CASIRDRYGDTF. The CDR3 bases are TGTGCCAGCATCCGGGACAGATATGGCGACACCTTC.

This clonotype was observed many times. The CDR3 sequence is CASSGQGADEQFF. In DNA, the CDR3 is TGCGCCAGCAGCGGACAGGGGGCGGATGAGCAGTTCTTC. The chain employs TRBV5-1 and TRBJ2-1; 11 nucleotides agree with TRBD1. The germline V gene encodes CDR1 SGHRS and CDR2 YFSETQ. J gave up 8 bases and V 4 bases, and 2 bases lay outside the gene matches. CDR3 length equals 13 residues.

The chain employs TRBV27 and TRBJ2-7, with D unresolved. V shed 6 bases and J shed 2 bases, with 17 bases lying between them. The CDR3 length is 15 residues. Germline lookup yields CDR1 MNHEY and CDR2 SMNVEV (reference sequence). CDR3 in amino acids: CASRPLSDTPYEQYF. The CDR3 coding sequence is TGTGCCAGCAGGCCCCTGAGCGACACCCCCTACGAGCAGTACTTC.

The gene calls are TRBV29-1 and TRBJ1-5; no definite D call. There are 13 residues in the CDR3. Germline V lookup: CDR1 SQVTM, CDR2 ANQGSEA. V gave up 2 bases and J gave up 1 base, with 6 bases separating them. CDR3 DNA: TGCAGCGTTGAAAATGGCAGCAATCAGCCCCAGCATTTT. Residues: CSVENGSNQPQHF.

The CDR3 DNA follows: TGTGCCAGCAGTTGGGAGACAGGGGTCCTCGCCGGGGCCAACGTCCTGACTTTC. Amino acid sequence: CASSWETGVLAGANVLTF. The gene calls are TRBV28 and TRBJ2-6; the match to TRBD1 covers 8 bases. CDR3 size: 18 residues. V gave up 4 bases and J gave up 4 bases; unmatched junction bases: 12. The V gene's germline CDR1 is MDHEN and CDR2 SYDVKM.

This chain joins TRBV20-1 and TRBJ1-2; 8 nucleotides line up with TRBD1. V shed 6 bases and J 4 bases; nucleotides not matched to a gene: 10. Germline V gives CDR1 DFQATT, CDR2 SNEGSKA (reference sequence). The CDR3 sequence is 14 residues long. The CDR3, as DNA: TGCAGTGCGCTTCCAGGGGGCGCGAGCTATGGCTACACCTTC. Translation: CSALPGGASYGYTF.

The gene calls are TRBV5-1 and TRBJ2-3; TRBD2 is a possible D gene (6 bases). The CDR3 has 16 residues. Trimming left V 5 bases short and J 1 base short, with 17 bases between. CDR1 SGHRS and CDR2 YFSETQ come from the germline V gene. In nucleotides, the CDR3 is TGCGCCAGCAGACGGGACTCCTCGTTTGGCACAGATACGCAGTATTTT. It codes for CASRRDSSFGTDTQYF.

The V call is TRBV4-3, the J call TRBJ1-2; weak D call: TRBD1 (5 bases). Trimming cost V 0 bases and J 5 bases, with 13 bases left between them. The CDR3 has 15 residues. Per the germline V gene, CDR1 is LGHNA and CDR2 is YSLEER. CDR3 residues: CASSQDGWAGYGYTF. The DNA of the CDR3 is TGCGCCAGCAGCCAAGACGGCTGGGCAGGGTATGGCTACACCTTC.

This sequence joins TRBV18 and TRBJ1-2, with a weak D call TRBD1 (5 bases). Germline CDR1 reads KGHSH; CDR2 reads LQKENI. V was pared by 3 bases and J by 4 bases, with 18 bases between. The CDR3 totals 16 residues. CDR3 sequence reads: CASSPMLVDKLYGYTF. For the CDR3, the DNA is TGTGCCAGCTCACCCATGCTTGTGGACAAGCTCTATGGCTACACCTTC.

In its sample, this clonotype was seen many times. The chain has TRBV28 and TRBJ2-2, with unresolved D. The CDR3 sequence is 13 residues long. Per the germline V gene, CDR1 is MDHEN and CDR2 is SYDVKM. V was trimmed by 3 bases and J by 4 bases, leaving 6 bases between them. In nucleotides, the CDR3 is TGTGCCAGCAGTTTTAAGGTCACCGGGGAGCTGTTTTTT. This translates into CASSFKVTGELFF.

This clonotype was detected ten times or more. The chain recombines TRBV10-3 with TRBJ1-1; D may be TRBD1 (5 bases). The V gene lost 7 bases and the J gene lost 1 base, with 10 bases spanning the gap. The CDR3 covers 13 residues. Germline CDR1 reads ENHRY; CDR2 reads SYGVKD. The CDR3 DNA reads as TGTGCCATCACCGAAGGACAGAACACTGAAGCTTTCTTT. Residues: CAITEGQNTEAFF.